This T cell receptor (beta chain) was found in a study of glioma-infiltrating T cells after dendritic cell vaccination. In the study overall: Patients received three intradermal dendritic cell vaccine injections at biweekly intervals.

The PCR used 60 V beta and 13 J beta primers. Using immunoSEQ multiplex PCR, the repertoire was profiled, and TCRdb retains in-frame clones only, with some absent. The table records 75,000 to 95,000 clones, 75% to 90% of them present only once. Time point in this sample: after dendritic cell vaccination, including at tumor progression/relapse. Blood PBMC samples: pre-vaccination, two weeks post third vaccination, and at tumor progression. The CDR3 is 15 amino acids. Germline V gene sequence: CDR1 SGHRS, CDR2 YFSETQ. V was pared by 2 bases and J by 0 bases, with 10 bases between. This specimen was blood, taken after dendritic cell vaccination. The rearrangement joins TRBV5-1 to TRBJ2-3, with TRBD2 as a possible D gene (6 bases). The TCR originated in a human donor with glioblastoma. The CDR3 region has the DNA TGCGCCAGCAGCTTCGGGACTCAGAGCACAGATACGCAGTATTTT. Translation gives CASSFGTQSTDTQYF. Together with reference TRBV5-1 and TRBJ2-3, the CDR3 gives the full variable domain: KAGVTQTPRYLIKTRGQQVTLSCSPISGHRSVSWYQQTPGQGLQFLFEYFSETQRNKGNFPGRFSGRQFSNSRSEMNVSTLELGDSALYLCASSFGTQSTDTQYFGPGTRLTVL.